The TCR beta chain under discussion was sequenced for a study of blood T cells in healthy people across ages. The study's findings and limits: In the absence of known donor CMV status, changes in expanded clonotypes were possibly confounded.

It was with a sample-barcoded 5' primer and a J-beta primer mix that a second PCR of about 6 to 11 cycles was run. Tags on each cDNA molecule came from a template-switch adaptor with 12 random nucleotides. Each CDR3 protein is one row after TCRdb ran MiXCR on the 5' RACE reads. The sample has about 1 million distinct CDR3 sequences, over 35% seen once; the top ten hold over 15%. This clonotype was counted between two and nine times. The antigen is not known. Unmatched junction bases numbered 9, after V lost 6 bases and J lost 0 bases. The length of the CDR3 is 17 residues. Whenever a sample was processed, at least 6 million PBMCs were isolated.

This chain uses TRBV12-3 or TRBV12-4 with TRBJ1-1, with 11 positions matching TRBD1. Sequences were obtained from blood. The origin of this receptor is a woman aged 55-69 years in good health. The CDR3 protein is CASSRRDRGNMNTEAFF. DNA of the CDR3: TGTGCCAGCAGCCGCCGGGACAGGGGGAACATGAACACTGAAGCTTTCTTT.